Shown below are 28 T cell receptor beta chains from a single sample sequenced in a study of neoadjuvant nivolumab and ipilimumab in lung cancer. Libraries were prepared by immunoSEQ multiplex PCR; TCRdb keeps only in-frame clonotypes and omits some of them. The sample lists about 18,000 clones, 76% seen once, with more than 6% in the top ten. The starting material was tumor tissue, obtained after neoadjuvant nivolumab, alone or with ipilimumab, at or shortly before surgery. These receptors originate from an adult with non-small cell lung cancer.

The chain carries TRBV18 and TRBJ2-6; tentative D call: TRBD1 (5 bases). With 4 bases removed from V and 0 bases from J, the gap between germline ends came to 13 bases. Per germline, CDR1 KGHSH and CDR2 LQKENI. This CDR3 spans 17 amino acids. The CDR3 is CASSLGAVNSGANVLTF. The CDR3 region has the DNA TGTGCCAGCTCACTTGGGGCGGTAAACTCTGGGGCCAACGTCCTGACTTTC.

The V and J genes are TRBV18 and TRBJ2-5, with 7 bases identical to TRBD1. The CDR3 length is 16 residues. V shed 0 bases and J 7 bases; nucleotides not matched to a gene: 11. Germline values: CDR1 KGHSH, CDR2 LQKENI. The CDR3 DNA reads TGTGCCAGCTCACCACCGCTAAAAGACAGGGCGGCGACCCAGTACTTC. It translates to CASSPPLKDRAATQYF.

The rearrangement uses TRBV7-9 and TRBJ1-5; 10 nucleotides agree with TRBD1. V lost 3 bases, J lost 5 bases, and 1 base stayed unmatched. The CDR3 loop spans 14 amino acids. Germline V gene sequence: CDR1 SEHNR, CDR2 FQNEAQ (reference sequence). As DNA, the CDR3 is TGTGCCAGCAGCTTGGACAGGGGGGATCAGCCCCAGCATTTT. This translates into CASSLDRGDQPQHF.

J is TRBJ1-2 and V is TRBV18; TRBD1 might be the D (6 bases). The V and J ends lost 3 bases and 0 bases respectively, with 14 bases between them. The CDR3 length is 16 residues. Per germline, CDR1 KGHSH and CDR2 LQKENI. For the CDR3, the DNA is TGTGCCAGCTCACCTCTCAGACAGGCCTCTAACTATGGCTACACCTTC. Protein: CASSPLRQASNYGYTF.

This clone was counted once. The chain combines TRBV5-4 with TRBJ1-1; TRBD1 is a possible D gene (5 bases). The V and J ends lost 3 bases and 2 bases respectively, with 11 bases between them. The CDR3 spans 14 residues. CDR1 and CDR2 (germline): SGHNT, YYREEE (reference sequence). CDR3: CASSSQDKNTEAFF. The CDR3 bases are TGTGCCAGCAGCTCCCAGGACAAAAACACTGAAGCTTTCTTT.

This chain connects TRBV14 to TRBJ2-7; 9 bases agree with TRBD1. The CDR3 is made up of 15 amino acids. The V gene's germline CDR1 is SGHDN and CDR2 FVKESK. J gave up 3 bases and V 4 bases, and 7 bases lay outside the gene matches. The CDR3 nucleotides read TGTGCCAGCAGCCGGGCCGGGACAGGGTACTACGAGCAGTACTTC. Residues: CASSRAGTGYYEQYF. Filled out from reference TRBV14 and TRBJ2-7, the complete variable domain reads EAGVTQFPSHSVIEKGQTVTLRCDPISGHDNLYWYRRVMGKEIKFLLHFVKESKQDESGMPNNRFLAERTGGTYSTLKVQPAELEDSGVYFCASSRAGTGYYEQYFGPGTRLTVT.

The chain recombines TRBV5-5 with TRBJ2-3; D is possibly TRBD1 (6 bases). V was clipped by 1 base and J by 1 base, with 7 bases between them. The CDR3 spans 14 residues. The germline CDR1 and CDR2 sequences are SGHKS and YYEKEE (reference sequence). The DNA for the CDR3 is TGTGCCAGCAGCTTGCCAGGGGGCACAGATACGCAGTATTTT. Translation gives CASSLPGGTDTQYF.

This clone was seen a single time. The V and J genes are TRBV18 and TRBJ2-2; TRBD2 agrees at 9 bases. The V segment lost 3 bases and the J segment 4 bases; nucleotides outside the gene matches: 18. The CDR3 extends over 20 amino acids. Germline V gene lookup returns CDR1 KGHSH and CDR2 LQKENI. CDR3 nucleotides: TGTGCCAGCTCACCTCGACAGGGAACCCGTAGCGGGAGTGTCACCGGGGAGCTGTTTTTT. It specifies CASSPRQGTRSGSVTGELFF.

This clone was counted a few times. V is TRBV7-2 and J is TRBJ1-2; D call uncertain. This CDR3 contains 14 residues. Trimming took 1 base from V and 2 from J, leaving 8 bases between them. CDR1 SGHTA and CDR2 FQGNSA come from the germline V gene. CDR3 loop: CASSLDSQNYGYTF. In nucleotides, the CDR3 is TGTGCCAGCAGCTTAGATAGTCAGAACTATGGCTACACCTTC. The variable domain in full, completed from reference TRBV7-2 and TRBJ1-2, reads GAGVSQSPSNKVTEKGKDVELRCDPISGHTALYWYRQSLGQGLEFLIYFQGNSAPDKSGLPSDRFSAERTGGSVSTLTIQRTQQEDSAVYLCASSLDSQNYGYTFGSGTRLTVV.

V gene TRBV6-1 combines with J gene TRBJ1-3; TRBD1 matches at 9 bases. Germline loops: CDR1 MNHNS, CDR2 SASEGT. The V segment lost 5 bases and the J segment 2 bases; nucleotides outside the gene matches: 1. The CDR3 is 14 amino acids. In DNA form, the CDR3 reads TGTGCCAGCAGTAGGACAGGGGCTGGAAACACCATATATTTT. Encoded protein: CASSRTGAGNTIYF.

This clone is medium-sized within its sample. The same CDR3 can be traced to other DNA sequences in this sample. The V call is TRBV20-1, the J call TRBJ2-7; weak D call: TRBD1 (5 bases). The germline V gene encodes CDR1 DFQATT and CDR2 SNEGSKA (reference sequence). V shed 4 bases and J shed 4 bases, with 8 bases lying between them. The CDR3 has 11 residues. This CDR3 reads CSATQGYEQYF. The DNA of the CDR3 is TGCAGTGCTACCCAGGGTTACGAGCAGTACTTC.

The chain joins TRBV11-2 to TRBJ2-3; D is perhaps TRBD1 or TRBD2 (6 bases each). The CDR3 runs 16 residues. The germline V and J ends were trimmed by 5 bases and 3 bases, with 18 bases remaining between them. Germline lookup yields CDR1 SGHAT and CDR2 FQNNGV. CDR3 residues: CASSPLGGRETDTQYF. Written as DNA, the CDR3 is TGTGCCAGCAGCCCCCTAGGGGGGCGGGAAACAGATACGCAGTATTTT. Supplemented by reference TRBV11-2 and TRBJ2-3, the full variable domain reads EAGVAQSPRYKIIEKRQSVAFWCNPISGHATLYWYQQILGQGPKLLIQFQNNGVVDDSQLPKDRFSAERLKGVDSTLKIQPAKLEDSAVYLCASSPLGGRETDTQYFGPGTRLTVL.

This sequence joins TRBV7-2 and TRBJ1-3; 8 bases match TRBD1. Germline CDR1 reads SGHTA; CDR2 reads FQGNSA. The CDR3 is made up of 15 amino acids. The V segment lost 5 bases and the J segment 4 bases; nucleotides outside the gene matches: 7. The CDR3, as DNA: TGTGCCAGCAGCCCGACAGGGGCTCGGGGAAACACCATATATTTT. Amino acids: CASSPTGARGNTIYF.

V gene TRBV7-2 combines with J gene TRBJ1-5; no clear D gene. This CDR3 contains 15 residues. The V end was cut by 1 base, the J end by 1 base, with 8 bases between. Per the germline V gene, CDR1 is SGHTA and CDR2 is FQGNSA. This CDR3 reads CASSLEWGSNQPQHF. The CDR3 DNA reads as TGTGCCAGCAGCTTAGAATGGGGAAGCAATCAGCCCCAGCATTTT. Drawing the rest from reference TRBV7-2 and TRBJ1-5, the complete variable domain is GAGVSQSPSNKVTEKGKDVELRCDPISGHTALYWYRQSLGQGLEFLIYFQGNSAPDKSGLPSDRFSAERTGGSVSTLTIQRTQQEDSAVYLCASSLEWGSNQPQHFGDGTRLSIL.

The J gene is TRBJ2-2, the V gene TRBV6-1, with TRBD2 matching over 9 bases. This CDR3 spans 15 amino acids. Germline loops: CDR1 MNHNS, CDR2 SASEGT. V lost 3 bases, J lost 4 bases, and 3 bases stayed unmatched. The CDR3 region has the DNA TGTGCCAGCAGTGATATAGCGGGAGTCACCGGGGAGCTGTTTTTT. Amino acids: CASSDIAGVTGELFF.

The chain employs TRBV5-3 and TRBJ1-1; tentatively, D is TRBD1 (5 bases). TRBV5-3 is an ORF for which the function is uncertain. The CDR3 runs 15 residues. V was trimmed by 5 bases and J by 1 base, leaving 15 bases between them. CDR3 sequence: CARRTAPFWNTEAFF. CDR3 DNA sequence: TGTGCCAGAAGGACAGCTCCTTTCTGGAACACTGAAGCTTTCTTT.

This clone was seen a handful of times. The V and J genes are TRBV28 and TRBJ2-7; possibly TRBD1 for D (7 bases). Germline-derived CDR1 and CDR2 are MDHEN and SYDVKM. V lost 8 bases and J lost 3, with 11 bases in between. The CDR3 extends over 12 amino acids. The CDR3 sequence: CASGTAGYEQYF. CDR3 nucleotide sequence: TGTGCCAGCGGGACAGCGGGCTACGAGCAGTACTTC.

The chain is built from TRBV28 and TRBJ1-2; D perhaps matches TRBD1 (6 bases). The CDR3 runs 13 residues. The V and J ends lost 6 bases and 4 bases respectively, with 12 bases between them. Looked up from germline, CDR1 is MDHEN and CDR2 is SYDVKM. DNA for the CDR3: TGTGCCAGCAGCATACAGGGTTTCTATGGCTACACCTTC. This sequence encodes CASSIQGFYGYTF.

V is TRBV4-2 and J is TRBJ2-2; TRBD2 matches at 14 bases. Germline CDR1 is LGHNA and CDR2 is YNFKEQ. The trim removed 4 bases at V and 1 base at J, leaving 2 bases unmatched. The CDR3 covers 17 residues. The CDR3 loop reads CASSPGLAGVNTGELFF. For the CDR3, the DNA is TGTGCCAGCAGCCCGGGACTAGCGGGAGTGAACACCGGGGAGCTGTTTTTT.

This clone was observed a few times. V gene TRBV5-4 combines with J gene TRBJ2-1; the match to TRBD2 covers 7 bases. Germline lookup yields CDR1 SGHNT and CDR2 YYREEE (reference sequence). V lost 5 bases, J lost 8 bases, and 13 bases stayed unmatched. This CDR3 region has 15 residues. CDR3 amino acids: CASSSGTNLFDEQFF. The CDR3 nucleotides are TGTGCCAGCAGTTCCGGGACTAACCTTTTCGATGAGCAGTTCTTC.

CDR3 sequence: CASSPNESYEQYF. The CDR3 DNA follows: TGTGCCAGCAGCCCCAACGAATCCTACGAGCAGTACTTC. The chain links TRBV13 to TRBJ2-7; D not certain. CDR1 and CDR2 from the germline V gene are PRHDT and FYEKMQ (reference sequence). V was clipped by 5 bases and J by 1 base, with 9 bases between them. This CDR3 region has 13 residues.

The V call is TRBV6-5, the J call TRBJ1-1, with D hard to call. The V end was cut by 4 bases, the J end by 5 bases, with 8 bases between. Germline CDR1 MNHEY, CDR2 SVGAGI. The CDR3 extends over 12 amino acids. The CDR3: CASSLTGTEAFF. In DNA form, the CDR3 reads TGTGCCAGCAGTTTAACGGGGACTGAAGCTTTCTTT.

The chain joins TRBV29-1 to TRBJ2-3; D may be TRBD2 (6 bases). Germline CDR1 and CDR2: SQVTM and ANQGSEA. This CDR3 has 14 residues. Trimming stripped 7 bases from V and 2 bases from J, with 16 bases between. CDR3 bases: TGCAGCGCAAATATCGGGGGATTCACAGATACGCAGTATTTT. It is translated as CSANIGGFTDTQYF.

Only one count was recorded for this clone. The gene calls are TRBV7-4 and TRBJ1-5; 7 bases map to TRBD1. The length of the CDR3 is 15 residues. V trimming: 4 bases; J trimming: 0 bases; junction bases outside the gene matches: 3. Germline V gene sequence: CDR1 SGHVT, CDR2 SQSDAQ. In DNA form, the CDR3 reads TGTGCCAGCAGCTCTACAGGGGTTAGCAATCAGCCCCAGCATTTT. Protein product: CASSSTGVSNQPQHF.

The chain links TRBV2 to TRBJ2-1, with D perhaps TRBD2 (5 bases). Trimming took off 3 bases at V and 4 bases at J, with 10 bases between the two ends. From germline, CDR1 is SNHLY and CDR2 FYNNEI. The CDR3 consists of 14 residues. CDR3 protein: CASSDRTGYNEQFF. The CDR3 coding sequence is TGTGCCAGCAGTGATAGGACTGGATACAATGAGCAGTTCTTC.

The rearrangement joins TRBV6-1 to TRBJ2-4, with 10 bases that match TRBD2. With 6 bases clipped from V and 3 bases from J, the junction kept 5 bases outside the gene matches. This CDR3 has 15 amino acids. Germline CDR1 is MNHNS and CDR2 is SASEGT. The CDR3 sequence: CASRVIAGGKNIQYF. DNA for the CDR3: TGTGCCAGCAGGGTCATAGCGGGAGGCAAAAACATTCAGTACTTC.

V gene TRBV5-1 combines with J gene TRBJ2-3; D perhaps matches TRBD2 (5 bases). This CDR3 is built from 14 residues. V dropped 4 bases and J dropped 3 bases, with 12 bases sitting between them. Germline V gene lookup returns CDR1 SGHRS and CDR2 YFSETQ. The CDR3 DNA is TGCGCCAGCAGCCCCGTGGTAGCGACAGATACGCAGTATTTT. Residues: CASSPVVATDTQYF.

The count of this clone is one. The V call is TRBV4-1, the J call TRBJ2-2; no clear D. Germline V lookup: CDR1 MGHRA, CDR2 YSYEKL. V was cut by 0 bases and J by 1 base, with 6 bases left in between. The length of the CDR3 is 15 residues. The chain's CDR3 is CASSQEERNTGELFF. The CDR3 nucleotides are TGCGCCAGCAGCCAAGAGGAACGGAACACCGGGGAGCTGTTTTTT.